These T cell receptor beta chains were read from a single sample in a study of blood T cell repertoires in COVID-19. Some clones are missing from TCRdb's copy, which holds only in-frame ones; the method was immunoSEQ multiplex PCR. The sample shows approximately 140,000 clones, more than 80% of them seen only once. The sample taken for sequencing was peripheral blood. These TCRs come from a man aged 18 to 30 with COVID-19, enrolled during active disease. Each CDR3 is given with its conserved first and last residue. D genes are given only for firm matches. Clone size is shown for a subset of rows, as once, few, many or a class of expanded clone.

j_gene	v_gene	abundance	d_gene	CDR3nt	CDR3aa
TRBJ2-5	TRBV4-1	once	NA	TGCGCCAGCAGCAGAAGGGGGGGCCAAGAGACCCAGTACTTC	CASSRRGGQETQYF
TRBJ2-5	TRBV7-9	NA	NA	TGTGCCAGCAGCGCTGGGGCTCCCCCTGGGGAGACCCAGTACTTC	CASSAGAPPGETQYF
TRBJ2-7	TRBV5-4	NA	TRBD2	TGTGCCAGCAGCTTGGTTCGCCTAGCGGGAGGGAATTACGAGCAGTACTTC	CASSLVRLAGGNYEQYF
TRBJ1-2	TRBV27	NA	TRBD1	TGTGCCAGCAGTTTGGGGGACAGGCGGGGCTACACCTTC	CASSLGDRRGYTF
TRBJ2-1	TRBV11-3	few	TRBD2	TGTGCCAGCAGCTTAGGCGGGAGGGAAGAGCAGTTCTTC	CASSLGGREEQFF
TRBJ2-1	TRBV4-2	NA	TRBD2	TGTGCCAGCAGCCAAGATGACCTAGCGGAAAATGAGCAGTTCTTC	CASSQDDLAENEQFF
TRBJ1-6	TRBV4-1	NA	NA	TGCGCCAGCAGCCAAGAGACCCTCCGGAGCTCCTATAATTCACCCCTCCACTTT	CASSQETLRSSYNSPLHF
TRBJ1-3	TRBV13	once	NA	TGTGCCAGCAGCTTAGGCCGAGGAGGGTCTACTGGAAACACCATATATTTT	CASSLGRGGSTGNTIYF
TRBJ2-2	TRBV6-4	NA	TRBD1	TGTGCCAGCAGTGACGGGACAGGGGGCACCGGGGAGCTGTTTTTT	CASSDGTGGTGELFF
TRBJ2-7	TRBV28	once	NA	TGTGCCAGCAGCCAAGACACCTACGAGCAGTACTTC	CASSQDTYEQYF
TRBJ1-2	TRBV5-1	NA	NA	TGCGCCAGCAGCTTTGACCCTGACAGGAGTAGATATGGCTACACCTTC	CASSFDPDRSRYGYTF
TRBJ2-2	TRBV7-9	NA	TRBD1	TGTGCCAGCAGCGCAGAGACAGGGGCGACGAGCACCGGGGAGCTGTTTTTT	CASSAETGATSTGELFF